The 16 T cell receptor beta chains listed next were all sequenced from one sample in a study of T cells in Graves' hyperthyroidism and ophthalmopathy (dated by TCRdb to about 2019). The method behind the library was multiplex PCR. Sequenced using an Illumina HiSeq 2000. The TCR beta CDR3 regions were amplified from the RNA transcripts. The first round of RT-PCR for the TCR CDR3 was performed with the HTBI primer set and the Qiagen OneStep RT-PCR kit. Starting from the raw public reads, TCRdb applied fastp trimming at Q25, assembled clones with MiXCR and retained in-frame beta chains. Each CDR3 protein appears once, grouped with its most common genes and DNA. The sample contains 250,000 to 350,000 distinct CDR3 sequences, about 15% of them found a single time. The ten largest clones add up to 33% of the sample. Sequenced material: blood. The receptors originated from a young man with Graves' hyperthyroidism.

This clonotype has a handful of counts. The V and J genes are TRBV25-1 and TRBJ2-1, with D hard to call. V lost 4 bases to trimming and J lost 6 bases, with 10 bases between them. Germline V lookup: CDR1 MGHDK, CDR2 SYGVNS. The CDR3 spans 13 residues. CDR3 loop: CASSGFFPNEQFF. The CDR3 DNA reads TGTGCCAGCAGTGGCTTTTTCCCCAATGAGCAGTTCTTC.

This clonotype showed up many times. This chain uses TRBV5-1 with TRBJ1-2; possible D gene TRBD1, 5 bases. The length of the CDR3 is 13 residues. Per the germline V gene, CDR1 is SGHRS and CDR2 is YFSETQ. The V gene lost 0 bases and the J gene lost 5 bases, with 8 bases spanning the gap. For the CDR3, the DNA is TGCGCCAGCAGCTTGGGACAGATGTATGGCTACACCTTC. It codes for CASSLGQMYGYTF.

The genes are TRBV7-3 and TRBJ2-5; TRBD2 is a possible D gene (6 bases). The CDR3 runs 13 residues. The V end was cut by 0 bases, the J end by 9 bases, with 11 bases between. Germline V gene sequence: CDR1 SGHTA, CDR2 FQGTGA. CDR3 in amino acids: CASSLTSGLPQYF. The DNA of the CDR3 is TGTGCCAGCAGCTTAACTAGCGGACTTCCCCAGTACTTC.

There are many counts of this clonotype. The chain joins TRBV10-2 to TRBJ2-5; 8 bases are a match to TRBD2. The length of the CDR3 is 14 residues. The germline V gene has CDR1 WSHSY and CDR2 SAAADI. The V segment lost 6 bases and the J segment 1 base; nucleotides outside the gene matches: 4. This CDR3 reads CASRAGTSQETQYF. As DNA, the CDR3 is TGCGCCAGCAGAGCCGGGACTAGCCAAGAGACCCAGTACTTC.

The chain recombines TRBV7-6 with TRBJ2-2, with TRBD1 matching over 11 bases. CDR3 length: 15 residues. J was trimmed by 7 bases and V by 5 bases; bases with no gene match: 6. Germline CDR1 is SGHVS and CDR2 is FNYEAQ. The CDR3 DNA sequence: TGTGCCAGCAGCCAATGGACAGGGGGCGGCGGGGAGCTGTTTTTT. This gives the protein CASSQWTGGGGELFF.

This clonotype was counted between two and nine times. The rearrangement joins TRBV6-1 to TRBJ2-7; perhaps TRBD1 as D (7 bases). This CDR3 spans 14 amino acids. Deletions cut 6 bases from V and 5 bases from J, with 17 bases between. CDR1 and CDR2 from the germline V gene are MNHNS and SASEGT. This CDR3 reads CASRSRGVENEQYF. The CDR3 bases are TGTGCCAGCAGGTCCAGGGGGGTTGAGAACGAGCAGTACTTC.

This clonotype turned up a few times. A read error may account for a junction end that differs from germline. The chain employs TRBV7-7 and TRBJ2-3, with D uncertain. CDR1 is SSHAT and CDR2 is FNYEAQ in the germline V gene (reference sequence). The CDR3 runs 13 residues. CDR3 sequence: CASSRDIRDTQYF. In DNA form, the CDR3 reads TGTGCTAGCAGCCGAGATATTAGAGATACGCAGTATTTT.

This clonotype was seen only a few times. The chain is built from TRBV3-1 and TRBJ1-5; no definite D call. The ends were cut back, 0 bases at V and 5 bases at J, with 11 bases in the middle. This CDR3 is built from 15 residues. CDR1 and CDR2 (germline): LGHDT, YNNKEL (reference sequence). CDR3: CASSQDRNSYQPQHF. The CDR3 region has the DNA TGTGCCAGCAGCCAAGACAGAAATTCTTATCAGCCCCAGCATTTT.

There are many counts of this clonotype. V gene TRBV18 combines with J gene TRBJ2-1; TRBD1 matches 8 bases. The CDR3 sequence is 14 residues long. Germline loops: CDR1 KGHSH, CDR2 LQKENI. J gave up 9 bases and V 3 bases, and 7 bases lay outside the gene matches. The CDR3 nucleotides read TGTGCCAGCTCACCCACGACAGGGGAAGGTGAGCAGTTCTTC. It is translated as CASSPTTGEGEQFF.

This clonotype was counted ten times or more. This chain joins TRBV2 and TRBJ2-3; 10 bases agree with TRBD2. The CDR3 has 14 amino acids. Germline CDR1 and CDR2: SNHLY and FYNNEI. Trimming took 6 bases from V and 0 from J; bases not matched to a gene: 0. This chain's CDR3 is CASRGLASTDTQYF. CDR3 nucleotide sequence: TGTGCCAGCAGGGGACTAGCGAGCACAGATACGCAGTATTTT.

This clonotype was seen only a few times. This may come from a read error, since a much larger clone is one base off. The chain couples TRBV27 to TRBJ1-1, with D tentatively TRBD1 (6 bases). The V gene's germline CDR1 is MNHEY and CDR2 SMNVEV (reference sequence). The CDR3 spans 14 residues. Trimming took 5 bases from V and 8 from J, leaving 18 bases between them. The CDR3 DNA sequence: TGTGCCAGCAGTCACATGTCGACGGGGGCAGAAGCTTTCTTT. It specifies CASSHMSTGAEAFF.

This clonotype has only a few counts. The chain links TRBV5-1 to TRBJ1-2; the D is unclear. Trimming left V 2 bases short and J 8 bases short, with 13 bases between. This CDR3 spans 13 amino acids. Germline CDR1 is SGHRS and CDR2 is YFSETQ. In DNA form, the CDR3 reads TGCGCCAGCAGCTTAAGCCCCGAGAACGGCTACACCTTC. Amino acids: CASSLSPENGYTF.

The chain is built from TRBV6-2 or TRBV6-3 and TRBJ2-1; TRBD2 agrees at 7 bases. The CDR3 consists of 16 residues. Germline assignment: CDR1 MNHEY and CDR2 SVGEGT. V shed 6 bases and J 4 bases; nucleotides not matched to a gene: 12. In DNA form, the CDR3 reads TGTGCCAGCAGCGATCGGGACGGGAGGCAATACAATGAGCAGTTCTTC. Residues: CASSDRDGRQYNEQFF.

This clonotype was picked up many times. The V call is TRBV11-2, the J call TRBJ2-5; D is perhaps TRBD2 (7 bases). This CDR3 contains 14 residues. The germline V gene has CDR1 SGHAT and CDR2 FQNNGV. V lost 5 bases to trimming and J lost 5 bases, with 15 bases between them. CDR3 sequence reads: CASSRVGGGETQYF. The CDR3, as DNA: TGTGCCAGCAGCCGAGTGGGAGGGGGTGAGACCCAGTACTTC.

This clonotype occurred many times. J is TRBJ1-6 and V is TRBV7-8, with 7 bases fitting TRBD1. Germline CDR1 reads SGHVS; CDR2 reads FQNEAQ. After removal of 3 bases from V and 6 bases from J, the junction contained 8 bases not matched to a gene. CDR3 length equals 16 residues. CDR3 sequence: CASSLKARGINSPLHF. Written as DNA, the CDR3 is TGTGCCAGCAGCTTGAAGGCCAGGGGGATTAATTCACCCCTCCACTTT.

V and J are TRBV18 and TRBJ2-7; D unresolved. Trimming took off 6 bases at V and 4 bases at J, with 16 bases between the two ends. Germline V gene data show CDR1 as KGHSH and CDR2 as LQKENI. This CDR3 spans 14 amino acids. The CDR3 sequence is CASSYPGRIYEQYF. CDR3 coding DNA: TGTGCCAGCTCCTACCCCGGACGGATATACGAGCAGTACTTC.